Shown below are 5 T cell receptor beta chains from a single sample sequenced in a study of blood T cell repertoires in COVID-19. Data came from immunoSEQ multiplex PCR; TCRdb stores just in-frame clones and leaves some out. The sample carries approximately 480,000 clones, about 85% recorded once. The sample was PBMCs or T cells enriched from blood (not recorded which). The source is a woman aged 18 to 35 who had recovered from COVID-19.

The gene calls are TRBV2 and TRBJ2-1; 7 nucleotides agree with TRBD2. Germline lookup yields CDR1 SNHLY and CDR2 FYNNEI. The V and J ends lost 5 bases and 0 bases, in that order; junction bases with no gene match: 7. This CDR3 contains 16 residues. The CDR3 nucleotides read TGTGCCAGCAGTTACGGGACTATAAGCTCCTACAATGAGCAGTTCTTC. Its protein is CASSYGTISSYNEQFF.

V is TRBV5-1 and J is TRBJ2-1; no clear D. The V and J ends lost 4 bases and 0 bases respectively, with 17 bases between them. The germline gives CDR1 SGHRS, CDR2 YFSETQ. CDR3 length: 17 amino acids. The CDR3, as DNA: TGCGCCAGCAGCCCCGGTCCGGTTGGTAGCTCCTACAATGAGCAGTTCTTC. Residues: CASSPGPVGSSYNEQFF.

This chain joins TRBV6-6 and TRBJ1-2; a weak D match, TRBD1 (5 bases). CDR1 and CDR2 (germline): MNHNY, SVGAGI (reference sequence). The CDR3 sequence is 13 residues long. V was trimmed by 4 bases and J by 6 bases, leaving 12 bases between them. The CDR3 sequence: CASSSQGTDGYTF. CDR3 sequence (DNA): TGTGCCAGCAGTTCTCAGGGTACTGATGGCTACACCTTC.

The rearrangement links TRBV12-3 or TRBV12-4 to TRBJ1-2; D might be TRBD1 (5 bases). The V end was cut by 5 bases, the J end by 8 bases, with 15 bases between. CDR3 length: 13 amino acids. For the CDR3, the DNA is TGTGCCAGCAGTGTCTCCCTGGGGCGGGGCTACACCTTC. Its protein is CASSVSLGRGYTF.

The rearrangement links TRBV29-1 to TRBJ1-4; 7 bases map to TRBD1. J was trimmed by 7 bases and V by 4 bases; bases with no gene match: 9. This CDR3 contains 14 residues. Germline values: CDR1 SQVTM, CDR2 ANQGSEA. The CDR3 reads CSVGLQGVGEKLFF. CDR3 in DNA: TGCAGCGTTGGTCTCCAGGGGGTAGGTGAAAAACTGTTTTTT.